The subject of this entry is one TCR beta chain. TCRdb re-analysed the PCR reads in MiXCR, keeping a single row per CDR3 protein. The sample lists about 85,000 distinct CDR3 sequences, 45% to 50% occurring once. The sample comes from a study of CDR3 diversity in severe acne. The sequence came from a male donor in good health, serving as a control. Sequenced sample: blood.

DNA for the CDR3: TGCGCCAGCAGCCAAGACATGGGAGGGAGGGAGACCCAGTACTTC. It yields the protein CASSQDMGGRETQYF. The V and J genes are TRBV4-1 and TRBJ2-5, with TRBD2 matching over 7 bases. The V segment lost 0 bases and the J segment 5 bases; nucleotides outside the gene matches: 6. Germline assignment: CDR1 MGHRA and CDR2 YSYEKL. This CDR3 is built from 15 residues.